Shown below are 8 T cell receptor beta chains from a single sample sequenced in a study of OX40 agonist ivuxolimab in advanced cancers. Generated by immunoSEQ multiplex PCR, the TCRdb table keeps only in-frame clones and is missing some. The profile covers approximately 13,000 clones, with 80% appearing a single time and roughly 19% taken by the ten largest. The starting material was CD4+ or CD8+ T cells sorted from blood, obtained in a trial of the OX40 agonist ivuxolimab. The source is an adult with an advanced solid tumor such as melanoma, head and neck, liver or kidney cancer.

About this clone itself: One end of the junction fails to match germline, which may point to a read error. The chain employs TRBV7-7 and TRBJ2-7; TRBD2 aligns across 9 bases. In germline, CDR1 is SSHAT, CDR2 FNYEAQ (reference sequence). CDR3 size: 20 residues. The CDR3 DNA reads as TGTGCTAGCAGCTTACAACCCTATCAACAAGCGGGAGGAAAAGCGTACGAGCAGTACTTC. Translated, it gives CASSLQPYQQAGGKAYEQYF.

The V gene is TRBV28, the J gene TRBJ1-3; D not certain. Germline V gene sequence: CDR1 MDHEN, CDR2 SYDVKM. V lost 7 bases and J lost 0, with 10 bases in between. This CDR3 comprises 14 residues. CDR3 nucleotide sequence: TGTGCCAGCAAAGTTAGCTACTCTGGAAACACCATATATTTT. It encodes CASKVSYSGNTIYF.

V is TRBV5-6 and J is TRBJ2-5; tentative D call: TRBD2 (6 bases). Per germline, CDR1 SGHDT and CDR2 YYEEEE. CDR3 length equals 11 residues. Between the trimmed V and J ends, which lost 5 bases and 6 bases, there was a span of 8 bases. The CDR3 bases are TGTGCCAGCAGTCGCGGGAAGACCCAGTACTTC. This gives the protein CASSRGKTQYF.

The rearrangement links TRBV6-5 to TRBJ2-7, with D possibly matching TRBD2 (5 bases). CDR1 MNHEY and CDR2 SVGAGI come from the germline V gene. Trimming cost V 6 bases and J 0 bases, with 12 bases left between them. The CDR3 length is 14 residues. Here the CDR3 DNA reads TGTGCCAGCAGAGAGACGGGAAGCTCCTACGAGCAGTACTTC. This translates into CASRETGSSYEQYF.

This chain uses TRBV7-9 with TRBJ2-7, with 10 bases identical to TRBD1. Trimming cost V 3 bases and J 5 bases; bases outside gene matches: 7. The CDR3 consists of 15 residues. The V gene's germline CDR1 is SEHNR and CDR2 FQNEAQ (reference sequence). The CDR3 spells CASSFVGQGRHEQYF. CDR3 sequence (DNA): TGTGCCAGCAGCTTTGTGGGACAGGGGAGACACGAGCAGTACTTC.

The rearrangement links TRBV28 to TRBJ2-5; 7 bases line up with TRBD1. The germline V gene has CDR1 MDHEN and CDR2 SYDVKM. The V gene end was trimmed by 5 bases and the J gene end by 8 bases; junction bases not matched to a gene: 14. This CDR3 is built from 15 residues. As DNA, the CDR3 is TGTGCCAGCAGTCCTACAGGGGCGCTGAAGAATACCCAGTACTTC. The encoded protein is CASSPTGALKNTQYF.

The chain is built from TRBV27 and TRBJ2-2; tentative D call: TRBD1 (6 bases). This CDR3 is built from 14 residues. CDR1 and CDR2 from the germline V gene are MNHEY and SMNVEV (reference sequence). Trimming cost V 6 bases and J 6 bases, with 14 bases left between them. CDR3: CASRTDRYPGELFF. CDR3 bases: TGTGCCAGCAGGACAGACAGGTACCCCGGGGAGCTGTTTTTT.

The DNA of the CDR3 is TGTGCCAGCAGCCTTAGCACAGATACGCAGTATTTT. Amino acid sequence: CASSLSTDTQYF. The chain joins TRBV9 to TRBJ2-3; D ambiguous. The CDR3 totals 12 residues. Germline V gives CDR1 SGDLS, CDR2 YYNGEE. V was cut by 4 bases and J by 0 bases, with 3 bases left in between.